This T cell receptor (beta chain) was sequenced during a study of blood T cell repertoires in COVID-19. The overall study: The United States, Italy and Spain supplied acute and convalescent COVID-19 samples.

Methods used by the authors: Using reference gene primer amplification, nucleated cell counts were estimated. TCRdb's copy holds only in-frame clones and misses some; the assay was immunoSEQ multiplex PCR. The V and J calls and the clone size are those of that table, but D and trimming were determined from the DNA. The sample has about 190,000 clones, about nine tenths seen once. Germline V gene lookup returns CDR1 LNHDA and CDR2 SQIVND (reference sequence). The CDR3 covers 13 residues. Trimming left V 6 bases short and J 1 base short, with 8 bases between. The clonotype originates from a man in his forties with acute or convalescent COVID-19. Sequencing used peripheral blood. The chain recombines TRBV19 with TRBJ2-3; D not resolved. This chain's CDR3 is CASRVSGTDTQYF. The CDR3 nucleotides are TGTGCCAGTAGGGTCTCAGGCACAGATACGCAGTATTTT.